A single sample gave rise to the 26 T cell receptor beta chains below, sequenced in a study of blood T cell repertoires in COVID-19. The repertoire was sequenced with immunoSEQ multiplex PCR; TCRdb's copy has only in-frame clones and lacks some. The sample consists of 200,000 or so clones, approximately 92% of them appearing once. Sequencing was carried out using PBMCs or T cells enriched from blood (not recorded which). These receptors were taken from a woman in her thirties or forties with acute COVID-19.

The CDR3 here is CASSRRLDSYNEQFF. The CDR3 nucleotides are TGCGCCAGCAGCCGCCGACTCGACTCCTACAATGAGCAGTTCTTC. The chain carries TRBV5-1 and TRBJ2-1; no clear D gene. This CDR3 is built from 15 residues. The ends were cut back, 4 bases at V and 0 bases at J, with 11 bases in the middle. Looked up from germline, CDR1 is SGHRS and CDR2 is YFSETQ.

This clone has just one count. The chain uses TRBV19 and TRBJ2-5, with D perhaps TRBD1 (5 bases). The length of the CDR3 is 12 residues. V was shortened by 6 bases and J by 3 bases, with 8 bases between the two germline ends. Looked up from germline, CDR1 is LNHDA and CDR2 is SQIVND (reference sequence). The CDR3 DNA reads TGTGCCAGTAGCTTGACAGAAGAGACCCAGTACTTC. The encoded protein is CASSLTEETQYF. Drawing the rest from reference TRBV19 and TRBJ2-5, the complete variable domain is DGGITQSPKYLFRKEGQNVTLSCEQNLNHDAMYWYRQDPGQGLRLIYYSQIVNDFQKGDIAEGYSVSREKKESFPLTVTSAQKNPTAFYLCASSLTEETQYFGPGTRLLVL.

The rearrangement links TRBV5-1 to TRBJ1-1; 7 bases align to TRBD1. Germline CDR1 is SGHRS and CDR2 is YFSETQ. With V trimmed by 4 bases and J by 1 base, 4 bases remained unmatched. The CDR3 has 14 amino acids. The CDR3 sequence is CASSPGQTNTEAFF. The DNA for the CDR3 is TGCGCCAGCAGCCCGGGACAGACGAACACTGAAGCTTTCTTT.

This sequence joins TRBV7-6 and TRBJ2-1; the match to TRBD2 covers 9 bases. CDR1 SGHVS and CDR2 FNYEAQ come from the germline V gene. V was clipped by 1 base and J by 4 bases; unmatched bases: 5. This CDR3 has 16 amino acids. The CDR3 region has the DNA TGTGCCAGCAGCTTAGTGGCTAGCGGGACGTACAATGAGCAGTTCTTC. This sequence encodes CASSLVASGTYNEQFF.

The chain carries TRBV2 and TRBJ1-2; D unclear. Germline values: CDR1 SNHLY, CDR2 FYNNEI. The V end lost 6 bases, the J end lost 8 bases, and 19 bases lay between the germline ends. This CDR3 region has 14 residues. The CDR3 bases are TGTGCCAGCAGCAGCAGGAGTCCTACGGGGGGCTACACCTTC. Translation gives CASSSRSPTGGYTF.

The V gene is TRBV2, the J gene TRBJ2-7; perhaps TRBD1 as D (6 bases). V lost 2 bases to trimming and J lost 2 bases, with 10 bases between them. The CDR3 loop spans 14 amino acids. The germline CDR1 and CDR2 sequences are SNHLY and FYNNEI. The CDR3 bases are TGTGCCAGCAGTGAACACAGGGAAGCCTACGAGCAGTACTTC. It translates to CASSEHREAYEQYF.

CDR3 protein: CASSQGFEAFF. In nucleotides, the CDR3 is TGTGCCAGTAGCCAGGGATTTGAAGCTTTCTTT. The chain is built from TRBV19 and TRBJ1-1; D possibly corresponds to TRBD1 (5 bases). Germline CDR1 is LNHDA and CDR2 is SQIVND (reference sequence). The CDR3 loop spans 11 amino acids. V lost 6 bases and J lost 7, with 9 bases in between.

In this sample, this clone turned up a few times. The chain carries TRBV4-3 and TRBJ2-7, with 8 bases that match TRBD2. Trimming removed 3 bases from V and 3 bases from J; junction bases left unmatched: 10. This CDR3 region has 16 residues. Germline V gives CDR1 LGHNA, CDR2 YSLEER. This chain's CDR3 is CASSQDTSGVGYEQYF. CDR3 nucleotides: TGCGCCAGCAGCCAGGATACTAGCGGAGTAGGCTACGAGCAGTACTTC.

The chain recombines TRBV27 with TRBJ1-5; D is unresolved. Trimming removed 6 bases from V and 0 bases from J, with 6 bases in between. The CDR3 is made up of 13 amino acids. Germline V gene lookup returns CDR1 MNHEY and CDR2 SMNVEV (reference sequence). The DNA of the CDR3 is TGTGCCAGCAGGAGATATAGCAATCAGCCCCAGCATTTT. As protein: CASRRYSNQPQHF.

The chain recombines TRBV21-1 with TRBJ1-1; the table calls TRBD1, which could not be checked here. TRBV21-1 is annotated as a pseudogene. The CDR3 is made up of 19 amino acids. In nucleotides, the CDR3 is TGTGCCAGCAGCAAAGCTCGGACAGGGGGCTATTGGGCGAACACTGAAGCTTTCTTT. As protein: CASSKARTGGYWANTEAFF.

The J gene is TRBJ1-1, the V gene TRBV27; D not certain. Per germline, CDR1 MNHEY and CDR2 SMNVEV (reference sequence). V lost 7 bases and J lost 0, with 9 bases in between. CDR3 length: 13 residues. In DNA form, the CDR3 reads TGTGCCAGCAAGCGGGGTTTGAACACTGAAGCTTTCTTT. This translates into CASKRGLNTEAFF.

The rearrangement joins TRBV2 to TRBJ2-1, with 10 bases that match TRBD2. CDR1 and CDR2 (germline): SNHLY, FYNNEI. Trimming at V came to 2 bases and at J to 4 bases, leaving 8 bases not matched to a gene. This CDR3 is built from 17 residues. The CDR3 nucleotides are TGTGCCAGCAGTGAAATGGCCGGGACTAGCGTTTACAATGAGCAGTTCTTC. This encodes CASSEMAGTSVYNEQFF. The variable domain in full, completed from reference TRBV2 and TRBJ2-1, reads EPEVTQTPSHQVTQMGQEVILRCVPISNHLYFYWYRQILGQKVEFLVSFYNNEISEKSEIFDDQFSVERPDGSNFTLKIRSTKLEDSAMYFCASSEMAGTSVYNEQFFGPGTRLTVL.

The chain combines TRBV6-5 with TRBJ1-2, with unresolved D. The germline V and J ends were trimmed by 2 bases and 4 bases, with 11 bases remaining between them. The CDR3 loop spans 14 amino acids. Germline V CDR1 and CDR2: MNHEY, SVGAGI. The CDR3 reads CASSYQANFYGYTF. CDR3 nucleotides: TGTGCCAGCAGTTACCAGGCGAATTTCTATGGCTACACCTTC.

This chain uses TRBV18 with TRBJ2-5; 9 bases fit TRBD1. V was pared by 2 bases and J by 3 bases, with 10 bases of the junction left unmatched. The CDR3 sequence is 17 residues long. CDR1 KGHSH and CDR2 LQKENI come from the germline V gene. CDR3 residues: CASSPNFLTGGKETQYF. The CDR3 DNA is TGTGCCAGCTCACCAAATTTCTTGACAGGGGGTAAAGAGACCCAGTACTTC.

The genes are TRBV19 and TRBJ1-3; 11 bases are a match to TRBD1. Germline V gene lookup returns CDR1 LNHDA and CDR2 SQIVND (reference sequence). The CDR3 sequence is 18 residues long. The trim removed 5 bases at V and 0 bases at J, leaving 9 bases unmatched. CDR3 residues: CASSASGQGASSGNTIYF. For the CDR3, the DNA is TGTGCCAGTAGTGCCTCCGGACAGGGGGCCTCCTCTGGAAACACCATATATTTT.

V is TRBV7-2 and J is TRBJ1-1, with D perhaps TRBD1 (6 bases). Germline values: CDR1 SGHTA, CDR2 FQGNSA. V was shortened by 0 bases and J by 2 bases, with 25 bases between the two germline ends. This CDR3 contains 20 residues. As DNA, the CDR3 is TGTGCCAGCAGCTTAGCTCCGTATTCTGGGACACTCGGACGTAACACTGAAGCTTTCTTT. The encoded protein is CASSLAPYSGTLGRNTEAFF.

The rearrangement links TRBV6-2 or TRBV6-3 to TRBJ2-2; perhaps TRBD1 as D (5 bases). The V gene lost 3 bases and the J gene lost 2 bases, with 13 bases spanning the gap. This CDR3 has 16 amino acids. Germline CDR1 MNHEY, CDR2 SVGEGT. CDR3 nucleotide sequence: TGTGCCAGCAGTTATTACAGGATAGGAAACACCGGGGAGCTGTTTTTT. This gives the protein CASSYYRIGNTGELFF.

The table lists this clone with a count of one. The rearrangement uses TRBV19 and TRBJ1-5; D is possibly TRBD1 (5 bases). Per germline, CDR1 LNHDA and CDR2 SQIVND (reference sequence). The CDR3 spans 15 residues. Between the trimmed V and J ends, which lost 8 bases and 3 bases, there was a span of 17 bases. The CDR3 region is CASDRVWGVNQPQHF. As DNA, the CDR3 is TGTGCCAGTGACCGGGTATGGGGGGTCAATCAGCCCCAGCATTTT. Based on the CDR3 plus reference TRBV19 and TRBJ1-5, the full variable domain is DGGITQSPKYLFRKEGQNVTLSCEQNLNHDAMYWYRQDPGQGLRLIYYSQIVNDFQKGDIAEGYSVSREKKESFPLTVTSAQKNPTAFYLCASDRVWGVNQPQHFGDGTRLSIL.

This clone has a handful of counts. Here the CDR3 reads CASSSLDRGDNEQFF. CDR3 coding DNA: TGCGCCAGCAGCTCCCTGGACAGGGGAGACAATGAGCAGTTCTTC. J is TRBJ2-1 and V is TRBV4-1; the match to TRBD1 covers 9 bases. Germline V gene data show CDR1 as MGHRA and CDR2 as YSYEKL. The CDR3 covers 15 residues. V lost 5 bases, J lost 5 bases, and 7 bases stayed unmatched.

The V call is TRBV3-1 (or the pseudogene TRBV3-2), the J call TRBJ2-7, with a possible D match to TRBD1 (6 bases). This CDR3 region has 14 residues. Germline V gives CDR1 LGHDT, CDR2 YNNKEL (reference sequence). The V gene lost 3 bases and the J gene lost 5 bases, with 14 bases spanning the gap. The CDR3 sequence is CASSQDRQGHEQYF. CDR3 sequence (DNA): TGTGCCAGCAGCCAGGACCGCCAGGGGCACGAGCAGTACTTC.

This clone was detected a few times. CDR3 in amino acids: CASSVGTSSTDTQYF. DNA of the CDR3: TGTGCCAGCAGCGTAGGGACTAGCAGCACAGATACGCAGTATTTT. The V call is TRBV9, the J call TRBJ2-3; 8 bases match TRBD2. J gave up 0 bases and V 0 bases, and 0 bases lay outside the gene matches. CDR1 and CDR2 from the germline V gene are SGDLS and YYNGEE. There are 15 residues in the CDR3.

The chain joins TRBV23-1 to TRBJ1-4; D is unresolved. TRBV23-1 is designated an ORF whose function remains uncertain. The CDR3 sequence is 14 residues long. V was shortened by 10 bases and J by 8 bases, with 20 bases between the two germline ends. The CDR3 DNA is TGCGCCACCCAGCATTTTAGCGTCGCGGAAAAACTGTTTTTT. It codes for CATQHFSVAEKLFF.

CDR3 DNA sequence: TGTGCCAGCAGAAAATCCAGCGGTTCAACTTACACAGATACGCAGTATTTT. As protein: CASRKSSGSTYTDTQYF. The V and J genes are TRBV2 and TRBJ2-3; TRBD2 might be the D (5 bases). The CDR3 spans 17 residues. Trimming cost V 6 bases and J 2 bases, with 21 bases left between them. The germline gives CDR1 SNHLY, CDR2 FYNNEI. Full variable domain (missing parts from reference TRBV2 and TRBJ2-3): EPEVTQTPSHQVTQMGQEVILRCVPISNHLYFYWYRQILGQKVEFLVSFYNNEISEKSEIFDDQFSVERPDGSNFTLKIRSTKLEDSAMYFCASRKSSGSTYTDTQYFGPGTRLTVL.

This clone occurred once. The chain combines TRBV10-3 with TRBJ2-1, with 9 bases that match TRBD1. The CDR3 consists of 15 residues. Germline assignment: CDR1 ENHRY and CDR2 SYGVKD. J lost 8 bases, V lost 0 bases, and 5 bases had no gene match. The CDR3 reads CAISESGQGLDEQFF. The CDR3 nucleotides read TGTGCCATCAGTGAGTCGGGACAGGGTCTCGATGAGCAGTTCTTC.

This chain joins TRBV28 and TRBJ2-1; D not certain. With 5 bases removed from V and 2 bases from J, the gap between germline ends came to 13 bases. Germline assignment: CDR1 MDHEN and CDR2 SYDVKM. The CDR3 is 15 residues long. The DNA of the CDR3 is TGTGCCAGCAGTCCTATGGGCAGTGCCTACAATGAGCAGTTCTTC. The encoded protein is CASSPMGSAYNEQFF.

V usage is TRBV3-1 (or the pseudogene TRBV3-2) and J usage is TRBJ1-3; 7 bases are shared with TRBD1. The germline CDR1 and CDR2 sequences are LGHDT and YNNKEL (reference sequence). The CDR3 loop spans 14 amino acids. The ends lost 8 bases at V and 0 bases at J; junction bases unmatched: 4. The CDR3 coding sequence is TGTGCCAGCGGAAACAGGGGCTCTGGAAACACCATATATTTT. Translated: CASGNRGSGNTIYF.